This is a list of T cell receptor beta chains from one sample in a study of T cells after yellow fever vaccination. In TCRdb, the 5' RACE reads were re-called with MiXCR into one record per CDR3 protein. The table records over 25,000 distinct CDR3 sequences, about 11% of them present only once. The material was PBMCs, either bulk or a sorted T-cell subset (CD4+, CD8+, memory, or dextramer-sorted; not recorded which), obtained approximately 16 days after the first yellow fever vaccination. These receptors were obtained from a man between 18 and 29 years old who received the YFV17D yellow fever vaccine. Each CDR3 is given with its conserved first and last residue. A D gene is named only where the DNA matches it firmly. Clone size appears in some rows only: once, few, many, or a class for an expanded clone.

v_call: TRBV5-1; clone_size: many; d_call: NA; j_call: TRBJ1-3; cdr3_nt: TGCGCCAGCAGCTTGGACCCCCCAGATGCAGGAAACACCATATATTTT; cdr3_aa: CASSLDPPDAGNTIYF
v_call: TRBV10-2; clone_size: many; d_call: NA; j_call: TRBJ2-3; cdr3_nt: TGCGCCAGCAGTGAGCAGGGTCAAGATACGCAGTATTTT; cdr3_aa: CASSEQGQDTQYF
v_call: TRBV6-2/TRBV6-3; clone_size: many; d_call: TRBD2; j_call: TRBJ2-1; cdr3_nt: TGTGCCAGCAGTTACGGGCTTAGCGGGGGGGTCCAGCAGTTCTTC; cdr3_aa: CASSYGLSGGVQQFF
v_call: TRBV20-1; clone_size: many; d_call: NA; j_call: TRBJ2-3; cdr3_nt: TGCAGTGCTACCGGGACCCCAGGGGATACGCAGTATTTT; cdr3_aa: CSATGTPGDTQYF
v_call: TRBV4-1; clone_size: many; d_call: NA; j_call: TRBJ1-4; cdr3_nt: TGCGCCAGCAGCCAGATAATGGACGGCTCGAAACTGTTTTTT; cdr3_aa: CASSQIMDGSKLFF
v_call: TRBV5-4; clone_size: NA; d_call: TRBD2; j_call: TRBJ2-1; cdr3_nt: TGTGCCAGCACCCCTAGCGGGGGGTTCTCCTACAATGAGCAGTTCTTC; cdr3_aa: CASTPSGGFSYNEQFF
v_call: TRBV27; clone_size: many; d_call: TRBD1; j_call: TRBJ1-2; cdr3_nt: TGTGCCAGCAGTCGGACAGGGGGCAATCTCGACTATGGCTACACCTTC; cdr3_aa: CASSRTGGNLDYGYTF
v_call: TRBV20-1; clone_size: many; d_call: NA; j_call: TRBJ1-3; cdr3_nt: TGCAGTGCTAGAGGTGGGGGGAACACCATATATTTT; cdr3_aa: CSARGGGNTIYF
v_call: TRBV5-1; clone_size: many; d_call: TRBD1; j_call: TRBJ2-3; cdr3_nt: TGCGCCAGCACTTATGACAGGGCTAGCACAGATACGCAGTATTTT; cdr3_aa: CASTYDRASTDTQYF
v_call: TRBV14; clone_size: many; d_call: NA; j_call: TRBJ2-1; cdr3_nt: TGTGCCAGCAGCCCCTTGTCCGACCGCCTGGGTGAGCAGTTCTTC; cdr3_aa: CASSPLSDRLGEQFF
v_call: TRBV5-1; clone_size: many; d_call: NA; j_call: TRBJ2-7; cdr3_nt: TGCGCCAGCAGCGGGACGACAGGACCTCGGCAGTACTTC; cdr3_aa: CASSGTTGPRQYF
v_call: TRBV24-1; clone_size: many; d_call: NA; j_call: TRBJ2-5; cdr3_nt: TGTGCCACCAGTGATTCGGGAAAGTACCAAGAGACCCAGTACTTC; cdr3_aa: CATSDSGKYQETQYF
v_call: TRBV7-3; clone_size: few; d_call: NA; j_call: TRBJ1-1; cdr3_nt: TGTGCCAGCAGCTCGGGACATACAAACACTGAAGCTTTCTTT; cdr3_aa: CASSSGHTNTEAFF
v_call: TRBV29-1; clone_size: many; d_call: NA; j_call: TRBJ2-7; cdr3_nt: TGCAGCGTTGACCGGCAGGGGGAGGGTGAGCAGTACTTC; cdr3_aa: CSVDRQGEGEQYF
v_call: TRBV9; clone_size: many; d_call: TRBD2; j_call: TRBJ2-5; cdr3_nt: TGTGCCAGCAGCGTAGGACTAGCGGGGGAGACCCAGTACTTC; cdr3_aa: CASSVGLAGETQYF
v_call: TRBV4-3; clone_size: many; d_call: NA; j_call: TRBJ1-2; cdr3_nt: TGCGCCAGCAGCCAAGACCTTAACGGGCTCCTAGGCTACACCTTC; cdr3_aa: CASSQDLNGLLGYTF
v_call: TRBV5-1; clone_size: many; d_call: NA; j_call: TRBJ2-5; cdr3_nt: TGCGCCAGCAGCTTGGATGGGACTCAAGAGACCCAGTACTTC; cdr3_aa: CASSLDGTQETQYF
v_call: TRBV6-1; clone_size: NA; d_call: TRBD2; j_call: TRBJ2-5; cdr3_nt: TGTGCCAGCTCTAGCGGGGGGGCCGAAGAGACCCAGTACTTC; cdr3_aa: CASSSGGAEETQYF
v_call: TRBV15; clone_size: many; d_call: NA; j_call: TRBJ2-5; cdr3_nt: TGTGCCACCAGCAGAGATCGCCTTTCCCTGGGGGAGACCCAGTACTTC; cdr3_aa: CATSRDRLSLGETQYF
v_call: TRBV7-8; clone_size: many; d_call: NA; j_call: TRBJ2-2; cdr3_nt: TGTGCCAGCAGCCCCCGTAACCGCTTGACTACCGGGGAGCTGTTTTTT; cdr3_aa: CASSPRNRLTTGELFF